This paragraph reports one T cell receptor (beta chain). The CDR3 spans 13 residues. V shed 10 bases and J 8 bases; nucleotides not matched to a gene: 10. Germline V gene data show CDR1 as LNHDA and CDR2 as SQIVND (reference sequence). This record comes from a study of T cell responses to AZD1222 COVID-19 vaccine. Clones were sequenced by immunoSEQ multiplex PCR, and TCRdb holds only the in-frame ones, with some missing. The sample lists 140,000 to 150,000 clones, about 90% occurring once. The source was peripheral blood, collected on day 0 of AZD1222 vaccination. The source is an adult in good health. This sequence joins TRBV19 and TRBJ2-2, with 7 bases that match TRBD2. The CDR3 reads CATRWEGTGELFF. CDR3 nucleotide sequence: TGTGCCACCAGATGGGAGGGGACGGGGGAGCTGTTTTTT.